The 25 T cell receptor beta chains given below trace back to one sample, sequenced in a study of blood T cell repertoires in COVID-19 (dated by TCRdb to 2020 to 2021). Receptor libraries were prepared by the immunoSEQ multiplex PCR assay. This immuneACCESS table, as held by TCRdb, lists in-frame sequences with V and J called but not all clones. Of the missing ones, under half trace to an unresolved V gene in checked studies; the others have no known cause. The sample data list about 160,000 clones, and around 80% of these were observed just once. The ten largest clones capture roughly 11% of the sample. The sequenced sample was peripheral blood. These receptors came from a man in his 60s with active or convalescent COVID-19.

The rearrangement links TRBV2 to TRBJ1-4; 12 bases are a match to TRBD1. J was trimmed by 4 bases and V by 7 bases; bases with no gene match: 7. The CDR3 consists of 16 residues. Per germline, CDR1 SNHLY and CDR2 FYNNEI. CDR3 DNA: TGTGCCAGCATCGCCGGGACAGGGGGCGGTAATGAAAAACTGTTTTTT. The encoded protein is CASIAGTGGGNEKLFF. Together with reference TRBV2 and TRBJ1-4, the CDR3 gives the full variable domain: EPEVTQTPSHQVTQMGQEVILRCVPISNHLYFYWYRQILGQKVEFLVSFYNNEISEKSEIFDDQFSVERPDGSNFTLKIRSTKLEDSAMYFCASIAGTGGGNEKLFFGSGTQLSVL.

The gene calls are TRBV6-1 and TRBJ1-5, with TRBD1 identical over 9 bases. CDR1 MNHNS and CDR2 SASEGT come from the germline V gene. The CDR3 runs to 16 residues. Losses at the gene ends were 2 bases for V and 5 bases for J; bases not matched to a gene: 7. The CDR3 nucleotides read TGTGCCAGCAGTGAAAGATGGGACAGGGAGGATCAGCCCCAGCATTTT. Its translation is CASSERWDREDQPQHF.

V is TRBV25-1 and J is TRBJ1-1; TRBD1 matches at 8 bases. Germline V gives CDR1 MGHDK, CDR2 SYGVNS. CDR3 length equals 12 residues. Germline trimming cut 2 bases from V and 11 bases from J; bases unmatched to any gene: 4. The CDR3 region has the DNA TGTGCCAGCAGTGAACGGGACAGGCGGGCTTTCTTT. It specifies CASSERDRRAFF.

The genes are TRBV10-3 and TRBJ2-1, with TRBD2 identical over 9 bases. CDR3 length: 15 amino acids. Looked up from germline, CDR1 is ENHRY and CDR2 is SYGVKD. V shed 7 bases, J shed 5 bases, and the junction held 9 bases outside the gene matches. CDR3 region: CAINQRGAGDNEQFF. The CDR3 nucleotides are TGTGCCATCAATCAGCGGGGGGCCGGGGACAATGAGCAGTTCTTC.

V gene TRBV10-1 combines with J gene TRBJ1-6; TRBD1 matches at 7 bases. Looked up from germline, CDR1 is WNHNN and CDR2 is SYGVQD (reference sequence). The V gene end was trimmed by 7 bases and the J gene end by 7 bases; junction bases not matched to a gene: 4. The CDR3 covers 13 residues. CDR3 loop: CASTPGQNSPLHF. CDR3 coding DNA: TGCGCCAGCACACCGGGACAGAATTCACCCCTCCACTTT.

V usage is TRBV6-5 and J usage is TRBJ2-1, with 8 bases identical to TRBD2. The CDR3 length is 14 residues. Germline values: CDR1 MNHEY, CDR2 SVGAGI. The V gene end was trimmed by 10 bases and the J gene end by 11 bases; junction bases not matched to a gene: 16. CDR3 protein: CATLTRLAGLQQFF. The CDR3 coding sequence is TGTGCCACCCTGACCCGCCTAGCGGGCCTCCAGCAGTTCTTC.

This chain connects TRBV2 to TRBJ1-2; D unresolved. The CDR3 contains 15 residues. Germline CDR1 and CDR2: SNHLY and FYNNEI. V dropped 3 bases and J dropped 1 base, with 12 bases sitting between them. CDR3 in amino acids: CASSEREVFNYGYTF. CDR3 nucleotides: TGTGCCAGCAGTGAGAGGGAGGTCTTTAACTATGGCTACACCTTC.

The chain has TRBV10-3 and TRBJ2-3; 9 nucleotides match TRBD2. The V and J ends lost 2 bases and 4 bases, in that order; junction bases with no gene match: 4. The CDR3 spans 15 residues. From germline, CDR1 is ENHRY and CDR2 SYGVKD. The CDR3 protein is CAISEAGGLPDTQYF. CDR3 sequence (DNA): TGTGCCATCAGTGAGGCGGGGGGGCTCCCAGATACGCAGTATTTT.

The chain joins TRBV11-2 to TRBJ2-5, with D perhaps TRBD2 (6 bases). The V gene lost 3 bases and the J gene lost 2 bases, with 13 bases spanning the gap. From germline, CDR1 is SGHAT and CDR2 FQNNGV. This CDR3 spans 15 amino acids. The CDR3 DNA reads TGTGCCAGCAGCTTCTCTCCGACTAGTCAAGAGACCCAGTACTTC. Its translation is CASSFSPTSQETQYF.

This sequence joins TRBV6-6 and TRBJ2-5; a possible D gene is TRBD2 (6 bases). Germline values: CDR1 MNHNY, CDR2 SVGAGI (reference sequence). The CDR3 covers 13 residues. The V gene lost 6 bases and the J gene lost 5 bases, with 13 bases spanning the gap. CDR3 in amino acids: CASSPRAGETQYF. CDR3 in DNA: TGTGCCAGCAGCCCGCGGGCGGGGGAGACCCAGTACTTC.

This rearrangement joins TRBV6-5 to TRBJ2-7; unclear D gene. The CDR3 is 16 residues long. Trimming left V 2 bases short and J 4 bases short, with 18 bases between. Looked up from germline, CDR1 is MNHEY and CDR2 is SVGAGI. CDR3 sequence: CASSYAPTAVFYEQYF. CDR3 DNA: TGTGCCAGCAGTTACGCGCCGACTGCCGTCTTTTACGAGCAGTACTTC.

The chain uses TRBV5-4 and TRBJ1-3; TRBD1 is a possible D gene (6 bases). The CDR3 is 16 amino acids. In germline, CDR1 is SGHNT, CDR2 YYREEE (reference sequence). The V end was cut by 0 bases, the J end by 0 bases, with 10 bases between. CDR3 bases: TGTGCCAGCAGCTTGGCCGCACAGGGCTCTGGAAACACCATATATTTT. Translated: CASSLAAQGSGNTIYF.

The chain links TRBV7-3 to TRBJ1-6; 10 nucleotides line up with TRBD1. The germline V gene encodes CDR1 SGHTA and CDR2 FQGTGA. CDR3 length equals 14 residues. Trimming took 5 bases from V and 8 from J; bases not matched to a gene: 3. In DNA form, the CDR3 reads TGTGCCAGCAGCCAGACAGGGGGCGATTCACCCCTCCACTTT. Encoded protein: CASSQTGGDSPLHF.

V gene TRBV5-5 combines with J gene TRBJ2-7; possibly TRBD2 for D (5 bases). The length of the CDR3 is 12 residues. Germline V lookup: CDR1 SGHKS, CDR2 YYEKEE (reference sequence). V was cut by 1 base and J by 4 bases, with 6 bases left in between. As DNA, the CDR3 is TGTGCCAGCAGCTTGCCGGGGTACGAGCAGTACTTC. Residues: CASSLPGYEQYF.

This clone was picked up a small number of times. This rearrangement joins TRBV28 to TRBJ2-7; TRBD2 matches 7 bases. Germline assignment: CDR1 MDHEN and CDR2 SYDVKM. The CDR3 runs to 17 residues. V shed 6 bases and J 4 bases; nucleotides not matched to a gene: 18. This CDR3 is CASRGPKIGGSWYEQYF. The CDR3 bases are TGTGCCAGCAGGGGGCCCAAAATTGGCGGGAGTTGGTACGAGCAGTACTTC.

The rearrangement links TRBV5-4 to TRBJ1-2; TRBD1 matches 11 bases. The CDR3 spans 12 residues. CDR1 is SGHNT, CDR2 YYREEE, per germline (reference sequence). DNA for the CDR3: TGTGCGGGCGGACAGGGGGCCTTTGGCTACACCTTC. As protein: CAGGQGAFGYTF.

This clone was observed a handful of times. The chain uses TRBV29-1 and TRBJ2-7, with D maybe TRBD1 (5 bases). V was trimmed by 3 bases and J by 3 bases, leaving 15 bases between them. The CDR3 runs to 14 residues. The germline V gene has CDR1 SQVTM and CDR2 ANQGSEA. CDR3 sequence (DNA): TGCAGCGTTGATCTAACAGGTCTCGGCTACGAGCAGTACTTC. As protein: CSVDLTGLGYEQYF.

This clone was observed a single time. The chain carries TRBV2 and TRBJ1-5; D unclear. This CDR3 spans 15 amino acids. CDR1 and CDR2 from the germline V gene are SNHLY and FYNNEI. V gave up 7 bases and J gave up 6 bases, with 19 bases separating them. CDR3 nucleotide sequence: TGTGCCAGCACCAGAGTCCAGGCCCCCGCTCAGCCCCAGCATTTT. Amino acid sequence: CASTRVQAPAQPQHF.

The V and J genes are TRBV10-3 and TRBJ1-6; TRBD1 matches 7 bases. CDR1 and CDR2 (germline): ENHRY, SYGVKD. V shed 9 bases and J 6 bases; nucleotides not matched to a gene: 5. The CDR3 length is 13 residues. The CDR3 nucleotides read TGTGCCATTACAGGGGATTCTAATTCACCCCTCCACTTT. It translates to CAITGDSNSPLHF.

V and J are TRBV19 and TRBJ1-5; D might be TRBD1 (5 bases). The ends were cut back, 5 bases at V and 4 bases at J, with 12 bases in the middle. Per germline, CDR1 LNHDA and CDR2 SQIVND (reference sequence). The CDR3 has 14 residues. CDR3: CASSPSQDNQPQHF. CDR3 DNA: TGTGCCAGTAGTCCCTCACAGGATAATCAGCCCCAGCATTTT.

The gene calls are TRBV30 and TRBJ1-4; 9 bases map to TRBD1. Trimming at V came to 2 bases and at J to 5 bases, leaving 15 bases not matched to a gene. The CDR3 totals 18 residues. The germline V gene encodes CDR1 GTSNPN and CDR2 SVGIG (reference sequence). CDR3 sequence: CAWSPDRGSKEWNEKLFF. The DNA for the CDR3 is TGTGCCTGGAGTCCGGACAGGGGATCCAAGGAGTGGAATGAAAAACTGTTTTTT.

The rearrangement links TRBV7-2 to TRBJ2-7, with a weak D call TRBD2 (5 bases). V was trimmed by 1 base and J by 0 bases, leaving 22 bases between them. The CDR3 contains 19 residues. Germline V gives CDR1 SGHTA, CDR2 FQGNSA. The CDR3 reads CASSLDPGSSSPSSYEQYF. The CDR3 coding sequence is TGTGCCAGCAGCTTAGATCCGGGATCCTCCTCCCCCTCCTCCTACGAGCAGTACTTC.

The CDR3 DNA reads as TGCGCCAGCAGCAAACCTAGCGGGGGGTTCTACAATGAGCAGTTCTTC. It translates to CASSKPSGGFYNEQFF. V gene TRBV5-1 combines with J gene TRBJ2-1, with 11 bases that match TRBD2. Germline-derived CDR1 and CDR2 are SGHRS and YFSETQ. Germline trimming cut 4 bases from V and 3 bases from J; bases unmatched to any gene: 6. The CDR3 consists of 16 residues.

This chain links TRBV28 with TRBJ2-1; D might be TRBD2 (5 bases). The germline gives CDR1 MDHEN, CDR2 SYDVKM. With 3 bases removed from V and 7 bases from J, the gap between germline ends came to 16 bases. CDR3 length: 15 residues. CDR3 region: CASSFLSHQRNEQFF. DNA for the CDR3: TGTGCCAGCAGTTTTCTCTCCCACCAGCGGAATGAGCAGTTCTTC.

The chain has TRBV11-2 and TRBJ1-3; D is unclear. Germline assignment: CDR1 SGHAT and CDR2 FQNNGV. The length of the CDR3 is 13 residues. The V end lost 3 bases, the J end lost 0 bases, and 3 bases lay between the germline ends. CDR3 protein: CASSFLSGNTIYF. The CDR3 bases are TGTGCCAGCAGCTTCCTCTCTGGAAACACCATATATTTT.